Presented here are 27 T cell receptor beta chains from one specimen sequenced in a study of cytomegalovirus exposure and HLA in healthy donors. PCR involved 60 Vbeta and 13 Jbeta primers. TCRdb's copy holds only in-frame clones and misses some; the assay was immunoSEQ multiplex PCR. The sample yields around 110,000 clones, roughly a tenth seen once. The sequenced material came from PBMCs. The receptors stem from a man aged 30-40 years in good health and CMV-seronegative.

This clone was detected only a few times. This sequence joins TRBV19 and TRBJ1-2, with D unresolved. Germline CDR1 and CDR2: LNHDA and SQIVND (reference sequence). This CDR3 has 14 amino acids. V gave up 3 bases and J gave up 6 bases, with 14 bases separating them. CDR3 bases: TGTGCCAGTAGTATTCTCGGAGGGATTAATGGCTACACCTTC. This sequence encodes CASSILGGINGYTF.

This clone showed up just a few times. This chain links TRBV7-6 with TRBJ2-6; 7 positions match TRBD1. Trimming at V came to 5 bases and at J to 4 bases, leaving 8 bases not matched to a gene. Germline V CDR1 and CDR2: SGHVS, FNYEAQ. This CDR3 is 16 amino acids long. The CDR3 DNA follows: TGTGCCAGCAGCCCACGACAGGGATCCGGGGCCAACGTCCTGACTTTC. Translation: CASSPRQGSGANVLTF.

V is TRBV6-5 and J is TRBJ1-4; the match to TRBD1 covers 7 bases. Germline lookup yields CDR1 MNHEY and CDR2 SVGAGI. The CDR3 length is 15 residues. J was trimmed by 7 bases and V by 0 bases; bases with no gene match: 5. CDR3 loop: CASSYSNRGIEKLFF. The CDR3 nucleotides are TGTGCCAGCAGTTACTCTAACAGGGGAATTGAAAAACTGTTTTTT.

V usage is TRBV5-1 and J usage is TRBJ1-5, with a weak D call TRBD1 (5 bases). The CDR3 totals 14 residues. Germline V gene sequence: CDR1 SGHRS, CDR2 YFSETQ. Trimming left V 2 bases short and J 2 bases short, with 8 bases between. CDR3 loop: CASSFTGGNQPQHF. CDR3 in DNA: TGCGCCAGCAGCTTTACGGGGGGCAATCAGCCCCAGCATTTT.

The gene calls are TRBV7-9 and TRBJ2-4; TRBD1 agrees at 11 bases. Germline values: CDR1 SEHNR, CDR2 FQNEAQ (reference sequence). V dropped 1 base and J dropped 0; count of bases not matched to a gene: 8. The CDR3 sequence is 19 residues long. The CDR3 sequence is CASSLGTGGAGEAKNIQYF. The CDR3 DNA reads TGTGCCAGCAGCTTAGGGACAGGGGGCGCCGGGGAAGCCAAAAACATTCAGTACTTC.

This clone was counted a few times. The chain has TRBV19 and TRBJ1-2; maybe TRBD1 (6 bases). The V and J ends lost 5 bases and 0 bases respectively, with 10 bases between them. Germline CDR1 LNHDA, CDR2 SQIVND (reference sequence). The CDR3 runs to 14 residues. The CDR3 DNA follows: TGTGCCAGTAGTCAGGGGTGGGCTAACTATGGCTACACCTTC. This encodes CASSQGWANYGYTF.

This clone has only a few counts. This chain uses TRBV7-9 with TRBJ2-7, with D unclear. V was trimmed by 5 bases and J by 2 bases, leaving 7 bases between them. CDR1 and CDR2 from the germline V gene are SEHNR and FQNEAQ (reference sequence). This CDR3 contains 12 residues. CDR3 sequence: CASSRVPYEQYF. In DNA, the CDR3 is TGTGCCAGCAGCCGCGTTCCCTACGAGCAGTACTTC.

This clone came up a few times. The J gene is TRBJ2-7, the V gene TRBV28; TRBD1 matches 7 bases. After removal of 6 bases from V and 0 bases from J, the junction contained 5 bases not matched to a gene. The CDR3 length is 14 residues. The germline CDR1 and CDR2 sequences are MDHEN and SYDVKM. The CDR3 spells CASRTGTASYEQYF. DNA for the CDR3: TGTGCCAGCAGGACCGGGACAGCCTCCTACGAGCAGTACTTC. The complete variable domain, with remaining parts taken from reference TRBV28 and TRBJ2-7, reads DVKVTQSSRYLVKRTGEKVFLECVQDMDHENMFWYRQDPGLGLRLIYFSYDVKMKEKGDIPEGYSVSREKKERFSLILESASTNQTSMYLCASRTGTASYEQYFGPGTRLTVT.

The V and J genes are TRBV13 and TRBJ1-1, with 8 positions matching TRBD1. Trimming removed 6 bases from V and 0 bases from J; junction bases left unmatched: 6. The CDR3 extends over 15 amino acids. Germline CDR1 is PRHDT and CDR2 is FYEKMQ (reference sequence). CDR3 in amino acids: CASRNGGQVNTEAFF. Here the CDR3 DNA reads TGTGCCAGCAGAAATGGGGGACAGGTGAACACTGAAGCTTTCTTT.

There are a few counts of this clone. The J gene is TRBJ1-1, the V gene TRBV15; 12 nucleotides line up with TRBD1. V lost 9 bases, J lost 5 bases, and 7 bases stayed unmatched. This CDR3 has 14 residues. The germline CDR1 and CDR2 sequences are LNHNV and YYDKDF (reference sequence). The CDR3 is CATSRDRGQTEAFF. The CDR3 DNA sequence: TGTGCCACGTCCAGGGACAGGGGGCAAACTGAAGCTTTCTTT.

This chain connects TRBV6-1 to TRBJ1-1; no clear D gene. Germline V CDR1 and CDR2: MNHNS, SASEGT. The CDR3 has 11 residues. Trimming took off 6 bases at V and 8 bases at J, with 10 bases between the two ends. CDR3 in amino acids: CASSPLLEAFF. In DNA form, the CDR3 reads TGTGCCAGCAGCCCGCTACTGGAAGCTTTCTTT.

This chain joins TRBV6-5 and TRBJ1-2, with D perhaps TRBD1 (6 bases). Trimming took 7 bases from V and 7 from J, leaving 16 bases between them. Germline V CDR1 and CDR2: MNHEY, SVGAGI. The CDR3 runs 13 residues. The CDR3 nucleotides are TGTGCCAGCACCGAACAGGGCCGACGTGGCTACACCTTC. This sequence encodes CASTEQGRRGYTF.

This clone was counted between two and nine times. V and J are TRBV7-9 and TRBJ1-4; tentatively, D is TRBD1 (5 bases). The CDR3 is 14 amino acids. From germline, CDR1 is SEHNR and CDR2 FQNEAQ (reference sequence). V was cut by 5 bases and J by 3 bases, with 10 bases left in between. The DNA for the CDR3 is TGTGCCAGCAGCCGGGGGAGTGCTAATGAAAAACTGTTTTTT. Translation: CASSRGSANEKLFF. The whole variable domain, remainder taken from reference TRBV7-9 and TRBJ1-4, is DTGVSQNPRHKITKRGQNVTFRCDPISEHNRLYWYRQTLGQGPEFLTYFQNEAQLEKSRLLSDRFSAERPKGSFSTLEIQRTEQGDSAMYLCASSRGSANEKLFFGSGTQLSVL.

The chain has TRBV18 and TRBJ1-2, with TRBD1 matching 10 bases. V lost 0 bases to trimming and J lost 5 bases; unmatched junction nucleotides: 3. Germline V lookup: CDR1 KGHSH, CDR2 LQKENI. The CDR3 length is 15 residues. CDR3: CASSPPGTGVYGYTF. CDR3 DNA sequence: TGTGCCAGCTCACCACCCGGGACAGGGGTGTATGGCTACACCTTC.

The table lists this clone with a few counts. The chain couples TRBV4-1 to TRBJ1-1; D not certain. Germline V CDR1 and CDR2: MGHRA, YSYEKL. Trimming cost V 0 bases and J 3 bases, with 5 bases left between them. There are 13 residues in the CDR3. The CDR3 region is CASSQERDTEAFF. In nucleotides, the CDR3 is TGCGCCAGCAGCCAAGAACGGGACACTGAAGCTTTCTTT.

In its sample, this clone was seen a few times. The CDR3: CAWTKSYEQYF. DNA of the CDR3: TGTGCCTGGACAAAGAGCTACGAGCAGTACTTC. The V and J genes are TRBV30 and TRBJ2-7; no definite D call. This CDR3 comprises 11 residues. Per the germline V gene, CDR1 is GTSNPN and CDR2 is SVGIG (reference sequence). Trimming stripped 4 bases from V and 3 bases from J, with 7 bases between. The variable domain in full, completed from reference TRBV30 and TRBJ2-7, reads SQTIHQWPATLVQPVGSPLSLECTVEGTSNPNLYWYRQAAGRGLQLLFYSVGIGQISSEVPQNLSASRPQDRQFILSSKKLLLSDSGFYLCAWTKSYEQYFGPGTRLTVT.

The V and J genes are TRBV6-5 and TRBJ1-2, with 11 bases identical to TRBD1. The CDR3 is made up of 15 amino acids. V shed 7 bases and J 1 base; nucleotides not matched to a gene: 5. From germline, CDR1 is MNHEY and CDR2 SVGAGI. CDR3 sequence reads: CASTGQGAGNYGYTF. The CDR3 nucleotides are TGTGCCAGCACCGGACAGGGGGCGGGTAACTATGGCTACACCTTC.

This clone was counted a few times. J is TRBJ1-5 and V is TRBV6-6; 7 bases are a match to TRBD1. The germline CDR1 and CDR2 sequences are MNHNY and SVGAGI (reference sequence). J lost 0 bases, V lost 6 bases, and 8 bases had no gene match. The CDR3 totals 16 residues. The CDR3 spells CASSDRESNSNQPQHF. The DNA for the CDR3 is TGTGCCAGCAGCGACAGGGAGAGCAATAGCAATCAGCCCCAGCATTTT.

CDR3 protein: CASSVAPQRGPPREQFF. CDR3 DNA: TGTGCCAGCAGCGTAGCTCCCCAGCGGGGGCCCCCTCGGGAGCAGTTCTTC. The V and J genes are TRBV9 and TRBJ2-1; 8 bases map to TRBD2. The CDR3 runs to 17 residues. Germline assignment: CDR1 SGDLS and CDR2 YYNGEE. V shed 0 bases, J shed 10 bases, and the junction held 15 bases outside the gene matches.

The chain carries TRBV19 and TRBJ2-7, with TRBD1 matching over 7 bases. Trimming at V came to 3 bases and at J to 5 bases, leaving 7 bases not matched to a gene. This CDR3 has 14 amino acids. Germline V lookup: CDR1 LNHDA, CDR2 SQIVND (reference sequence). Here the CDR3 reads CASSIETGIDEQYF. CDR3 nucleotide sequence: TGTGCCAGTAGTATCGAGACAGGGATCGACGAGCAGTACTTC.

Here the CDR3 reads CASGSTGQGGSPLHF. CDR3 in DNA: TGTGCTAGTGGTTCGACGGGACAGGGAGGCTCACCCCTCCACTTT. The chain joins TRBV12-5 to TRBJ1-6; 9 positions match TRBD1. The CDR3 spans 15 residues. Germline V gene data show CDR1 as LGHNT and CDR2 as FRNRAP. V was pared by 4 bases and J by 10 bases, with 8 bases of the junction left unmatched.

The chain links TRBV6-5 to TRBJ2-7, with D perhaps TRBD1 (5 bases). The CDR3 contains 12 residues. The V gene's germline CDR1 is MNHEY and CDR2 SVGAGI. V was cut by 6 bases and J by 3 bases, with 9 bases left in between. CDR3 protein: CASRSTGYEQYF. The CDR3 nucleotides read TGTGCCAGCAGGAGCACAGGCTACGAGCAGTACTTC.

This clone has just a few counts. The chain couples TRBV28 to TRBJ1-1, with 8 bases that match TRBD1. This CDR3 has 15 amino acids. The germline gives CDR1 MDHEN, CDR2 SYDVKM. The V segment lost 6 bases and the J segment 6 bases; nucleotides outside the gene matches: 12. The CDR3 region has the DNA TGTGCCAGCAGGTCCGGACAGGGTTCGTTTGCTGAAGCTTTCTTT. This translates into CASRSGQGSFAEAFF.

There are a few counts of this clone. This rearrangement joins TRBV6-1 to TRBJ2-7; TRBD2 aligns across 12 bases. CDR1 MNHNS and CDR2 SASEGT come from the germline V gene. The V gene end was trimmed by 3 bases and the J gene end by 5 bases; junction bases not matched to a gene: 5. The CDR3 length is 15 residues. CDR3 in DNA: TGTGCCAGCAGTGATACTAGCGGGAGGCCAGACGAGCAGTACTTC. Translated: CASSDTSGRPDEQYF.

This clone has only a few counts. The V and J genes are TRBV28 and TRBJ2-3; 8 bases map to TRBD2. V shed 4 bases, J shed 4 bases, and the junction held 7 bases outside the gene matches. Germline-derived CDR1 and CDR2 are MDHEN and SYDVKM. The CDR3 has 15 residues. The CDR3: CASSSPGLGPDTQYF. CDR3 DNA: TGTGCCAGCAGTTCCCCGGGACTAGGGCCAGATACGCAGTATTTT.

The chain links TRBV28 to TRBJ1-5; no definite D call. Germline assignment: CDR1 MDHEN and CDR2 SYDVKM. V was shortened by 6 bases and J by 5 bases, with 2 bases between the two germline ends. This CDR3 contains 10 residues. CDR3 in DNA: TGTGCCAGCAGCGATCAGCCCCAGCATTTT. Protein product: CASSDQPQHF.

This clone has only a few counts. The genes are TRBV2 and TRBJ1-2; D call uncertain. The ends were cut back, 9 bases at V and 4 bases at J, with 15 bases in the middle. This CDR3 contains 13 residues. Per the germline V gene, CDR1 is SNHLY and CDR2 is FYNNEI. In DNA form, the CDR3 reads TGTGCCAGTAGTCAAGTTAACAGCTATGGCTACACCTTC. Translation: CASSQVNSYGYTF.